These 26 T cell receptor beta chains were all obtained from the same sample, sequenced in a study of metastatic and nonmetastatic thyroid tumors (dated by TCRdb to 2018 to 2020). The library was generated by PCR. Sequencing was carried out with an Illumina HiSeq 4000. TCRdb's own reprocessing of the public reads used fastp at Q25 and MiXCR and kept productive beta chains. The sample contains tens of thousands of clones, 20% to 25% of them found a single time. Together, the top ten hold roughly two fifths of the sample. None of the patients had been given any treatment before thyroid surgery. Sequencing was carried out using blood. The receptor source for this set is a female donor with papillary thyroid cancer or a benign thyroid nodule (not recorded which). Some clones in this sample may be carry-over from other donors' samples.

For this clone: No conserved phenylalanine or tryptophan is present at the end of the CDR3, so a read error is the likely explanation. The chain is built from TRBV6-2 or TRBV6-3 and TRBJ2-1; tentatively, D is TRBD1 (5 bases). The germline gives CDR1 MNHEY, CDR2 SVGEGT. The V end was cut by 6 bases, the J end by 4 bases, with 13 bases between. This CDR3 is built from 14 residues. CDR3 residues: CASRSSGAYNEQFC. The CDR3 DNA reads TGTGCCAGCAGAAGTAGTGGGGCTTACAATGAGCAGTTCTGC.

This clone is medium-sized (0.01 to 0.1%) within its sample. The V call is TRBV12-3 or TRBV12-4, the J call TRBJ2-2; 9 bases match TRBD2. V was pared by 6 bases and J by 5 bases, with 7 bases of the junction left unmatched. The CDR3 is made up of 15 amino acids. The DNA for the CDR3 is TGTGCCAGCAGCCCGCTAGCGGGGCGGACCGGGGAGCTGTTTTTT. Translating gives CASSPLAGRTGELFF.

In this sample, this clone turned up many times. The chain uses TRBV20-1 and TRBJ1-2; D may be TRBD1 (6 bases). The CDR3 totals 15 residues. V gave up 0 bases and J gave up 2 bases, with 13 bases separating them. Germline V CDR1 and CDR2: DFQATT, SNEGSKA (reference sequence). The CDR3 loop is CSARDQKGGNYGYTF. The CDR3 nucleotides read TGCAGTGCTAGAGATCAGAAAGGGGGGAACTATGGCTACACCTTC.

This clone was seen more than once but under ten times. This chain joins TRBV10-3 and TRBJ2-1; TRBD2 matches at 8 bases. Germline V gene sequence: CDR1 ENHRY, CDR2 SYGVKD. Trimming removed 8 bases from V and 8 bases from J; junction bases left unmatched: 11. There are 14 residues in the CDR3. The CDR3: CAIHPGLGADEQFF. CDR3 DNA: TGTGCCATCCACCCGGGACTAGGTGCTGATGAGCAGTTCTTC.

The rearrangement joins TRBV11-2 to TRBJ1-2; TRBD1 matches at 9 bases. There are 15 residues in the CDR3. CDR1 SGHAT and CDR2 FQNNGV come from the germline V gene. With 2 bases clipped from V and 12 bases from J, the junction kept 13 bases outside the gene matches. The CDR3 DNA sequence: TGTGCCAGCAGCTTAAGTCCTGGACAGGGGAGAGGGAACACCTTC. This translates into CASSLSPGQGRGNTF.

The chain is built from TRBV28 and TRBJ1-4; maybe TRBD1 (6 bases). The CDR3 has 18 amino acids. Trimming removed 5 bases from V and 0 bases from J, with 19 bases in between. The germline CDR1 and CDR2 sequences are MDHEN and SYDVKM. The CDR3 DNA is TGTGCCAGCAGTCTACGGACAGAAGGAAGAGCAACTAATGAAAAACTGTTTTTT. It specifies CASSLRTEGRATNEKLFF.

There are a few counts of this clone. Without the conserved terminal phenylalanine or tryptophan, this CDR3 likely stems from a read error. The J gene is TRBJ1-2, the V gene TRBV11-2; unclear D gene. The CDR3 is made up of 15 amino acids. V gave up 5 bases and J gave up 1 base, with 14 bases separating them. Per the germline V gene, CDR1 is SGHAT and CDR2 is FQNNGV. The CDR3 bases are TGTGCCAGCAGCCCTCGGATAGGGATTAACTATGGCTACACCTTA. Protein sequence: CASSPRIGINYGYTL.

This clone appeared many times. The chain is built from TRBV20-1 and TRBJ1-6, with D tentatively TRBD1 (6 bases). Trimming left V 4 bases short and J 5 bases short, with 21 bases between. Germline CDR1 DFQATT, CDR2 SNEGSKA (reference sequence). This CDR3 is 17 amino acids long. CDR3 in DNA: TGCAGTGCTAAGGGGGACCCCCACTCCTATGATAATTCACCCCTCCACTTT. Translating gives CSAKGDPHSYDNSPLHF.

This clone was seen many times. V gene TRBV20-1 combines with J gene TRBJ2-1; TRBD2 aligns across 8 bases. V was pared by 6 bases and J by 2 bases, with 3 bases of the junction left unmatched. The CDR3 is 13 amino acids. Germline V lookup: CDR1 DFQATT, CDR2 SNEGSKA (reference sequence). The CDR3 region is CSATSGTYNEQFF. Written as DNA, the CDR3 is TGCAGTGCCACTAGCGGTACCTACAATGAGCAGTTCTTC.

This clone was seen ten or more times. This sequence joins TRBV19 and TRBJ1-2; 9 bases map to TRBD1. The V and J ends lost 6 bases and 5 bases, in that order; junction bases with no gene match: 7. Germline assignment: CDR1 LNHDA and CDR2 SQIVND (reference sequence). CDR3 size: 14 residues. DNA for the CDR3: TGTGCCAGTAGGGGGACAGGGTCGGGTTATGGCTACACCTTC. Translation gives CASRGTGSGYGYTF.

This clone was detected many times. The chain employs TRBV11-1 and TRBJ1-1, with D hard to call. The CDR3 is 16 amino acids. Germline CDR1 SGHAT, CDR2 FQDESV (reference sequence). V shed 1 base and J shed 1 base, with 13 bases lying between them. Here the CDR3 reads CASSLGRRRQNTEAFF. For the CDR3, the DNA is TGTGCCAGCAGCTTAGGGAGGAGGCGGCAGAACACTGAAGCTTTCTTT.

The rearrangement links TRBV5-4 to TRBJ2-2; maybe TRBD1 (6 bases). Between the trimmed V and J ends, which lost 4 bases and 7 bases, there was a span of 14 bases. CDR3 length: 14 amino acids. CDR1 and CDR2 from the germline V gene are SGHNT and YYREEE (reference sequence). Written as DNA, the CDR3 is TGTGCCAGCAGCAACAGGGATTTGGGCGGGGAGCTGTTTTTT. Amino acids: CASSNRDLGGELFF. The variable domain in full, with the rest retrieved from reference TRBV5-4 and TRBJ2-2, is ETGVTQSPTHLIKTRGQQVTLRCSSQSGHNTVSWYQQALGQGPQFIFQYYREEENGRGNFPPRFSGLQFPNYSSELNVNALELDDSALYLCASSNRDLGGELFFGEGSRLTVL.

In its sample, this clone is medium-sized. The chain uses TRBV13 and TRBJ2-2; weak D call: TRBD2 (6 bases). Trimming took 5 bases from V and 4 from J, leaving 14 bases between them. The CDR3 loop spans 15 amino acids. Germline CDR1 is PRHDT and CDR2 is FYEKMQ (reference sequence). This CDR3 is CASSLGQEGTGELFF. DNA for the CDR3: TGTGCCAGCAGCCTCGGGCAGGAGGGCACCGGGGAGCTGTTTTTT.

In regard to this clone: Other DNA sequences within the sample encode an identical CDR3. The rearrangement joins TRBV6-4 to TRBJ1-1; the match to TRBD1 covers 11 bases. J gave up 8 bases and V 2 bases, and 4 bases lay outside the gene matches. CDR3 size: 14 residues. The germline gives CDR1 MRHNA, CDR2 SNTAGT. The CDR3 reads CASSDGTGGGEAFF. The CDR3 nucleotides are TGTGCCAGCAGTGACGGGACAGGGGGTGGAGAAGCTTTCTTT.

The chain has TRBV7-6 and TRBJ2-1, with D maybe TRBD2 (5 bases). The CDR3 runs to 15 residues. Trimming stripped 1 base from V and 4 bases from J, with 11 bases between. The germline V gene encodes CDR1 SGHVS and CDR2 FNYEAQ. DNA of the CDR3: TGTGCCAGCAGCTTAGAGCGTCGCGGGTACAATGAGCAGTTCTTC. Translating gives CASSLERRGYNEQFF.

In its sample, this clone was seen a few times. The J gene is TRBJ1-1, the V gene TRBV28, with 7 bases lining up with TRBD1. The CDR3 has 16 residues. The junction had 10 bases not matched to a gene; V was cut back by 3 bases and J by 3 bases. Germline CDR1 reads MDHEN; CDR2 reads SYDVKM. Here the CDR3 DNA reads TGTGCCAGCAGTTTTGGTTTTGGGGACAGTGACACTGAAGCTTTCTTT. It encodes CASSFGFGDSDTEAFF. Together with reference TRBV28 and TRBJ1-1, the CDR3 gives the full variable domain: DVKVTQSSRYLVKRTGEKVFLECVQDMDHENMFWYRQDPGLGLRLIYFSYDVKMKEKGDIPEGYSVSREKKERFSLILESASTNQTSMYLCASSFGFGDSDTEAFFGQGTRLTVV.

By share, this clone ranks as medium-sized. This chain connects TRBV12-3 or TRBV12-4 to TRBJ2-1; the D gene is possibly TRBD2 (7 bases). Trimming left V 11 bases short and J 12 bases short, with 20 bases between. This CDR3 has 12 amino acids. The CDR3 nucleotides are TGTGCCTCTCTCGTGGGAGGGGGGAGGCAGTTCTTC. Its protein is CASLVGGGRQFF.

This clone was recorded at least ten times. The chain carries TRBV2 and TRBJ1-4, with TRBD1 as a possible D gene (6 bases). The CDR3 extends over 14 amino acids. The germline V and J ends were trimmed by 3 bases and 2 bases, with 7 bases remaining between them. Germline CDR1 SNHLY, CDR2 FYNNEI. Here the CDR3 reads CASSETGTNEKLFF. CDR3 nucleotides: TGTGCCAGCAGTGAGACAGGCACTAATGAAAAACTGTTTTTT.

Ten or more counts support this clone. This CDR3 reads CASSVRVTDTQYF. CDR3 DNA: TGTGCCAGCAGCGTAAGGGTGACAGATACGCAGTATTTT. This sequence joins TRBV9 and TRBJ2-3; D is uncertain. The V gene's germline CDR1 is SGDLS and CDR2 YYNGEE. V lost 1 base to trimming and J lost 3 bases, with 6 bases between them. There are 13 residues in the CDR3.

A few counts support this clone. V gene TRBV12-5 combines with J gene TRBJ1-6; maybe TRBD1 (5 bases). The CDR3 spans 20 residues. V was shortened by 0 bases and J by 8 bases, with 26 bases between the two germline ends. The germline V gene encodes CDR1 LGHNT and CDR2 FRNRAP. CDR3 amino acids: CASGLVVGRDPFQADSPLHF. CDR3 nucleotide sequence: TGTGCTAGTGGTTTGGTAGTGGGGCGGGACCCATTTCAAGCGGATTCACCCCTCCACTTT.

This clone was counted many times. The gene calls are TRBV18 and TRBJ1-2; tentatively, D is TRBD1 (6 bases). Trimming left V 5 bases short and J 4 bases short, with 14 bases between. Germline values: CDR1 KGHSH, CDR2 LQKENI. The CDR3 consists of 14 residues. CDR3 loop: CASSTGQLTYGYTF. In nucleotides, the CDR3 is TGTGCCAGCTCAACCGGACAGTTAACCTATGGCTACACCTTC.

This clone turned up a few times. The genes are TRBV15 and TRBJ2-7, with 7 bases lining up with TRBD1. The CDR3 runs 15 residues. V lost 1 base to trimming and J lost 2 bases; unmatched junction nucleotides: 5. Germline V CDR1 and CDR2: LNHNV, YYDKDF (reference sequence). CDR3 amino acids: CATSRAGTEAYEQYF. The CDR3 bases are TGTGCCACCAGCAGAGCTGGGACAGAAGCCTACGAGCAGTACTTC.

This clone occurred many times. This rearrangement joins TRBV20-1 to TRBJ2-7; D could derive from TRBD1 or TRBD2 (5 bases each). There are 12 residues in the CDR3. V shed 7 bases and J shed 5 bases, with 15 bases lying between them. Germline assignment: CDR1 DFQATT and CDR2 SNEGSKA (reference sequence). Here the CDR3 reads CSVLQGVHEQYF. The DNA of the CDR3 is TGCAGTGTTCTCCAGGGAGTCCACGAGCAGTACTTC.

This clone was seen a few times. J is TRBJ1-1 and V is TRBV12-3 or TRBV12-4; D is unresolved. This CDR3 is built from 15 residues. Trimming removed 1 base from V and 1 base from J, with 10 bases in between. DNA of the CDR3: TGTGCCAGCAGTTTAGGGGGTAAGGGGAACACTGAAGCTTTCTTT. Its translation is CASSLGGKGNTEAFF.

Of note for this clone: Germline and junction disagree at one end, which may indicate a read error. The gene calls are TRBV18 and TRBJ1-6; D is unresolved. There are 15 residues in the CDR3. Germline V gives CDR1 KGHSH, CDR2 LQKENI. CDR3 nucleotides: TGTACCAGCTCACTAAGACGGAGACCGAACTCACCCCTCCACTTT. The encoded protein is CTSSLRRRPNSPLHF.

This clone was counted at least ten times. The J gene is TRBJ1-6, the V gene TRBV18; the D is unclear. V dropped 8 bases and J dropped 7 bases, with 15 bases sitting between them. The V gene's germline CDR1 is KGHSH and CDR2 LQKENI. CDR3 length equals 14 residues. DNA of the CDR3: TGTGCCAGCACGAGGGCGGCCTCCAATTCACCCCTCCACTTT. It codes for CASTRAASNSPLHF.